This T cell receptor beta chain was recovered during a study of beta chain features in type 1 diabetes. In the case of this clone: The antigen remains unidentified.

The study, taken as a whole, reports: There was a possibility that cDNA sequencing over-represented cells with high TCR expression.

TCRB transcripts that were expressed got sequenced, as all of the isolated RNA had been reverse transcribed. The repertoire was sequenced with immunoSEQ multiplex PCR; TCRdb's copy has only in-frame clones and lacks some. The table includes about 900,000 clones, roughly 16% detected once. The CDR3 runs to 12 residues. The V segment lost 4 bases and the J segment 7 bases; nucleotides outside the gene matches: 3. CDR1 is ENHRY and CDR2 is SYGVKD in the germline V gene. This clonotype was obtained from a woman under 30 in good health. The V call is TRBV10-3, the J call TRBJ2-7, with TRBD2 matching over 8 bases. The specimen was naive CD4+ T cells from blood. The chain's CDR3 is CAISGGGGEQYF. In DNA, the CDR3 is TGTGCCATCAGTGGGGGCGGGGGGGAGCAGTACTTC.